A single sample gave rise to the 30 T cell receptor beta chains below, sequenced in a study of cytomegalovirus exposure and HLA in healthy donors (dated by TCRdb to the late 2010s). Library preparation used the immunoSEQ multiplex PCR assay. A mixture of 60 forward primers for TCR Vbeta segments and 13 reverse primers for TCR Jbeta segments was used in the multiplex PCR. TCRdb's version of the immuneACCESS table is confined to in-frame rearrangements and falls short of the full clone set. An unresolved V gene accounts for under half of the shortfall where checked; the remainder is of unknown origin. For this sample the table gives around 94,000 clones, of which about four fifths were detected only once. 10% of the sample is in the top ten clones. Sequenced: PBMCs. The origin of the receptors is a human donor in good health.

The gene calls are TRBV5-6 and TRBJ2-1, with TRBD2 identical over 8 bases. Trimming took 4 bases from V and 6 from J; bases not matched to a gene: 12. Germline CDR1 is SGHDT and CDR2 is YYEEEE. There are 16 residues in the CDR3. CDR3 sequence: CASSHEGGGRSNEQFF. The CDR3 region has the DNA TGTGCCAGCAGCCACGAGGGGGGCGGGAGGAGCAATGAGCAGTTCTTC.

The V call is TRBV28, the J call TRBJ1-1; 8 positions match TRBD1. Per the germline V gene, CDR1 is MDHEN and CDR2 is SYDVKM. This CDR3 has 13 residues. V trimming: 6 bases; J trimming: 10 bases; junction bases outside the gene matches: 10. As DNA, the CDR3 is TGTGCCAGCAGAGTCCCAGGGGGCGCGGTAGCTTTCTTT. Translated: CASRVPGGAVAFF.

The chain links TRBV4-3 to TRBJ2-1; TRBD1 is a possible D gene (6 bases). The CDR3 runs to 13 residues. CDR1 LGHNA and CDR2 YSLEER come from the germline V gene. Trimming removed 4 bases at V and 6 bases at J, with 10 bases between. In DNA, the CDR3 is TGCGCCAGCAGCCGACAGGTTGGCAATGAGCAGTTCTTC. This codes for CASSRQVGNEQFF.

This chain connects TRBV28 to TRBJ2-3; TRBD1 aligns across 7 bases. This CDR3 contains 16 residues. With V trimmed by 6 bases and J by 1 base, 10 bases remained unmatched. CDR1 is MDHEN and CDR2 is SYDVKM in the germline V gene. The CDR3 sequence: CASSPLTTGRTDTQYF. CDR3 coding DNA: TGTGCCAGCAGCCCACTAACGACAGGGCGCACAGATACGCAGTATTTT.

This clone was recorded a few times. This chain uses TRBV27 with TRBJ2-5; TRBD2 might be the D (6 bases). The length of the CDR3 is 14 residues. Trimming shortened V by 3 bases and J by 2 bases, and 10 bases separated the two germline ends. Looked up from germline, CDR1 is MNHEY and CDR2 is SMNVEV (reference sequence). The DNA of the CDR3 is TGTGCCAGCAGTTTCCAGGGACTGCAAGAGACCCAGTACTTC. This codes for CASSFQGLQETQYF.

The chain recombines TRBV5-1 with TRBJ1-1; D ambiguous. The CDR3 sequence is 13 residues long. Germline V gene data show CDR1 as SGHRS and CDR2 as YFSETQ. With 0 bases removed from V and 1 base from J, the gap between germline ends came to 4 bases. This CDR3 reads CASSLDQNTEAFF. For the CDR3, the DNA is TGCGCCAGCAGCTTGGATCAGAACACTGAAGCTTTCTTT.

The gene calls are TRBV11-2 and TRBJ2-3; 12 bases agree with TRBD2. Trimming removed 3 bases from V and 2 bases from J; junction bases left unmatched: 9. Germline CDR1 reads SGHAT; CDR2 reads FQNNGV. CDR3 length equals 18 residues. CDR3 loop: CASSFALTSGGHTDTQYF. The CDR3 DNA follows: TGTGCCAGCAGCTTTGCCCTGACTAGCGGGGGTCACACAGATACGCAGTATTTT.

The chain is built from TRBV7-8 and TRBJ1-1, with D possibly matching TRBD1 (6 bases). V was cut by 8 bases and J by 6 bases, with 19 bases left in between. The CDR3 contains 14 residues. Germline V gene sequence: CDR1 SGHVS, CDR2 FQNEAQ. Here the CDR3 DNA reads TGTGCCAGCGGGGCCCGACGGGGGGGCGCTGAAGCTTTCTTT. It is translated as CASGARRGGAEAFF.

This clone occurred a few times. The chain joins TRBV4-3 to TRBJ1-1; TRBD1 matches at 7 bases. The V segment lost 0 bases and the J segment 6 bases; nucleotides outside the gene matches: 7. Per the germline V gene, CDR1 is LGHNA and CDR2 is YSLEER. There are 15 residues in the CDR3. The CDR3 DNA follows: TGCGCCAGCAGCCAAGATGTGGGACAGCAACCTGAAGCTTTCTTT. Encoded protein: CASSQDVGQQPEAFF.

The rearrangement joins TRBV2 to TRBJ2-3, with 8 positions matching TRBD2. The CDR3 has 14 amino acids. V was clipped by 7 bases and J by 2 bases; unmatched bases: 5. Germline V gene sequence: CDR1 SNHLY, CDR2 FYNNEI. The CDR3: CASKGGGLTDTQYF. The CDR3 DNA sequence: TGTGCCAGCAAGGGCGGGGGGCTCACAGATACGCAGTATTTT.

This clone was seen only a few times. The chain joins TRBV7-2 to TRBJ2-2, with no clear D. From germline, CDR1 is SGHTA and CDR2 FQGNSA. The length of the CDR3 is 15 residues. The V end lost 10 bases, the J end lost 1 base, and 16 bases lay between the germline ends. CDR3 nucleotide sequence: TGTGCCACAGATACCGGGTCCCGGAACACCGGGGAGCTGTTTTTT. Amino acids: CATDTGSRNTGELFF.

The chain uses TRBV25-1 and TRBJ2-7; no definite D call. V lost 7 bases to trimming and J lost 10 bases, with 11 bases between them. The CDR3 length is 10 residues. Looked up from germline, CDR1 is MGHDK and CDR2 is SYGVNS. The CDR3 DNA reads as TGTGCCAGCATTGGTGGCCGTCAGTACTTC. It encodes CASIGGRQYF.

The CDR3 coding sequence is TGTGCCAGTATAGACAGGCTCAATGTGAACACCGGGGAGCTGTTTTTT. This codes for CASIDRLNVNTGELFF. This chain connects TRBV19 to TRBJ2-2, with a weak D call TRBD1 (6 bases). The germline CDR1 and CDR2 sequences are LNHDA and SQIVND (reference sequence). This CDR3 has 16 residues. V gave up 7 bases and J gave up 1 base, with 16 bases separating them.

V and J are TRBV7-9 and TRBJ2-3; D uncertain. The CDR3 totals 14 residues. Germline lookup yields CDR1 SEHNR and CDR2 FQNEAQ (reference sequence). V dropped 4 bases and J dropped 4 bases, with 12 bases sitting between them. The CDR3 DNA follows: TGTGCCAGCAGCTCCAGTCTTAAACCAGATACGCAGTATTTT. It is translated as CASSSSLKPDTQYF. The variable domain in full, completed from reference TRBV7-9 and TRBJ2-3, reads DTGVSQNPRHKITKRGQNVTFRCDPISEHNRLYWYRQTLGQGPEFLTYFQNEAQLEKSRLLSDRFSAERPKGSFSTLEIQRTEQGDSAMYLCASSSSLKPDTQYFGPGTRLTVL.

J is TRBJ1-3 and V is TRBV10-1; 8 bases map to TRBD1. The trim removed 4 bases at V and 1 base at J, leaving 3 bases unmatched. CDR1 WNHNN and CDR2 SYGVQD come from the germline V gene (reference sequence). The CDR3 has 15 amino acids. In DNA, the CDR3 is TGCGCCAGCAGTGCCTACAGGGGGTCTGGAAACACCATATATTTT. This codes for CASSAYRGSGNTIYF.

The V and J genes are TRBV30 and TRBJ2-7, with 11 bases identical to TRBD1. The CDR3 has 13 residues. The germline CDR1 and CDR2 sequences are GTSNPN and SVGIG (reference sequence). The V gene end was trimmed by 5 bases and the J gene end by 3 bases; junction bases not matched to a gene: 3. The CDR3 bases are TGTGCCTGGGCCGGGACAGGGGGCTACGAGCAGTACTTC. Its translation is CAWAGTGGYEQYF.

This clone was recorded only once. The V and J genes are TRBV14 and TRBJ1-1; TRBD1 matches at 8 bases. CDR1 and CDR2 (germline): SGHDN, FVKESK. The CDR3 has 17 amino acids. V lost 2 bases and J lost 3; bases outside the gene matches: 11. CDR3 DNA sequence: TGTGCCAGCAGCCAATTCAGGGGGCGGTTGGTAGACACTGAAGCTTTCTTT. Translation gives CASSQFRGRLVDTEAFF. The full variable domain, with the rest looked up from reference TRBV14 and TRBJ1-1, is EAGVTQFPSHSVIEKGQTVTLRCDPISGHDNLYWYRRVMGKEIKFLLHFVKESKQDESGMPNNRFLAERTGGTYSTLKVQPAELEDSGVYFCASSQFRGRLVDTEAFFGQGTRLTVV.

The chain joins TRBV5-1 to TRBJ2-7, with a tentative D call TRBD1 (6 bases). CDR1 and CDR2 from the germline V gene are SGHRS and YFSETQ. The CDR3 length is 16 residues. Trimming took off 8 bases at V and 0 bases at J, with 21 bases between the two ends. CDR3 sequence (DNA): TGCGCCAGACTGAGGGAGTGCGGACAGCCCTCCTACGAGCAGTACTTC. Its translation is CARLRECGQPSYEQYF.

V usage is TRBV27 and J usage is TRBJ2-2; TRBD2 aligns across 13 bases. V was clipped by 6 bases and J by 7 bases; unmatched bases: 14. This CDR3 spans 18 amino acids. The V gene's germline CDR1 is MNHEY and CDR2 SMNVEV (reference sequence). CDR3 coding DNA: TGTGCCAGCAGCGCGATCGGACTAGCGGGAGTCTTAAGCGGGGAGCTGTTTTTT. Encoded protein: CASSAIGLAGVLSGELFF.

The V and J genes are TRBV7-2 and TRBJ1-2; D may be TRBD1 (6 bases). Germline V CDR1 and CDR2: SGHTA, FQGNSA. This CDR3 has 15 amino acids. V was trimmed by 6 bases and J by 4 bases, leaving 18 bases between them. The CDR3 loop is CASRESDRPLYGYTF. Here the CDR3 DNA reads TGTGCCAGCAGAGAATCTGACAGGCCCCTCTATGGCTACACCTTC.

In its sample, this clone was seen once. The V call is TRBV5-1, the J call TRBJ2-1; D is undetermined. The CDR3 extends over 13 amino acids. The germline V and J ends were trimmed by 0 bases and 5 bases, with 6 bases remaining between them. CDR1 is SGHRS, CDR2 YFSETQ, per germline. CDR3 coding DNA: TGCGCCAGCAGCTTGGCGACAAACAATGAGCAGTTCTTC. As protein: CASSLATNNEQFF.

The V gene is TRBV28, the J gene TRBJ1-2; 9 bases are shared with TRBD1. After removal of 5 bases from V and 5 bases from J, the junction contained 3 bases not matched to a gene. This CDR3 is 13 amino acids long. CDR1 and CDR2 from the germline V gene are MDHEN and SYDVKM. The CDR3 nucleotides are TGTGCCAGCAGTGCTGACAGGGGGTATGGCTACACCTTC. Its translation is CASSADRGYGYTF.

The chain recombines TRBV4-2 with TRBJ2-7; a possible D gene is TRBD2 (5 bases). V shed 1 base and J shed 4 bases, with 8 bases lying between them. CDR3 length: 13 residues. Germline CDR1 reads LGHNA; CDR2 reads YNFKEQ. For the CDR3, the DNA is TGTGCCAGCAGCCAAGCGGGGTATTACGAGCAGTACTTC. Encoded protein: CASSQAGYYEQYF.

The chain uses TRBV30 and TRBJ1-2; D possibly corresponds to TRBD1 (6 bases). Trimming shortened V by 2 bases and J by 4 bases, and 8 bases separated the two germline ends. This CDR3 spans 12 amino acids. The germline gives CDR1 GTSNPN, CDR2 SVGIG (reference sequence). CDR3: CAWSRGSYGYTF. The DNA of the CDR3 is TGTGCCTGGAGTAGGGGGTCCTATGGCTACACCTTC.

V usage is TRBV7-6 and J usage is TRBJ2-4, with no clear D. The CDR3 is 13 amino acids. Per the germline V gene, CDR1 is SGHVS and CDR2 is FNYEAQ. With 0 bases removed from V and 5 bases from J, the gap between germline ends came to 5 bases. The CDR3 sequence: CASSLAPENIQYF. The DNA of the CDR3 is TGTGCCAGCAGCTTAGCGCCAGAAAACATTCAGTACTTC.

The chain combines TRBV5-1 with TRBJ1-4; weak D call: TRBD1 (5 bases). CDR1 SGHRS and CDR2 YFSETQ come from the germline V gene. Trimming stripped 6 bases from V and 2 bases from J, with 14 bases between. This CDR3 region has 15 residues. CDR3 DNA sequence: TGCGCCAGCACCAAGGGGAGGGGCACTAATGAAAAACTGTTTTTT. As protein: CASTKGRGTNEKLFF.

The CDR3 sequence: CASSMDRGNTEAFF. CDR3 in DNA: TGTGCCAGTAGTATGGACAGAGGGAACACTGAAGCTTTCTTT. This rearrangement joins TRBV19 to TRBJ1-1; D possibly corresponds to TRBD1 (6 bases). V dropped 3 bases and J dropped 1 base, with 9 bases sitting between them. The CDR3 covers 14 residues. Germline assignment: CDR1 LNHDA and CDR2 SQIVND (reference sequence).

The chain recombines TRBV28 with TRBJ2-7; D is undetermined. The CDR3 sequence is 15 residues long. Germline V gives CDR1 MDHEN, CDR2 SYDVKM. Trimming shortened V by 5 bases and J by 1 base, and 15 bases separated the two germline ends. The CDR3 bases are TGTGCCAGCAGTGCCCCCGCGCTGGTTTCCTACGAGCAGTACTTC. It is translated as CASSAPALVSYEQYF.

V is TRBV7-9 and J is TRBJ2-3; D perhaps matches TRBD1 (6 bases). From germline, CDR1 is SEHNR and CDR2 FQNEAQ (reference sequence). The CDR3 totals 16 residues. V lost 0 bases to trimming and J lost 2 bases, with 12 bases between them. The CDR3 bases are TGTGCCAGCAGCTTAGCGTTGAACAGGGTCACAGATACGCAGTATTTT. Its protein product is CASSLALNRVTDTQYF.

The chain links TRBV7-8 to TRBJ2-5, with TRBD2 matching over 14 bases. The DNA matches TRBJ2-7 better at its end, which makes the J call doubtful. This CDR3 spans 16 amino acids. Germline loops: CDR1 SGHVS, CDR2 FQNEAQ. CDR3 sequence (DNA): TGTGCCAGCAGCCGAGGGACTAGCGGGAGAATCGACGAGCAGTACTTC. Protein: CASSRGTSGRIDEQYF.